These 10 T cell receptor beta chains originate from one sample sequenced in a study of shared clonotypes between healthy human individuals (dated by TCRdb to the early 2020s). Libraries came from the immunoSEQ multiplex PCR assay. Sourced from immuneACCESS, this table was stored by TCRdb with only in-frame sequences that have V and J called. A share of the clones is absent; for the studies checked, an unresolved V gene accounts for under half, and the remainder has no known explanation. The sample table contains about 480,000 clones; only one count was recorded for 75% to 80% of them. The ten most abundant clones make up around an eighth of the sample. Source material: PBMCs. These receptors were taken from a middle-aged woman in good health. Some clones in this sample may be carry-over from other donors' samples.

The V and J genes are TRBV18 and TRBJ2-1; 11 bases agree with TRBD2. Germline CDR1 is KGHSH and CDR2 is LQKENI. This CDR3 spans 15 amino acids. Trimming removed 3 bases from V and 9 bases from J; junction bases left unmatched: 7. The CDR3 here is CASSPETSGKGEQFF. The CDR3 DNA reads as TGTGCCAGCTCACCCGAGACTAGCGGGAAAGGTGAGCAGTTCTTC.

This rearrangement joins TRBV6-5 to TRBJ1-2; TRBD1 might be the D (5 bases). CDR1 and CDR2 from the germline V gene are MNHEY and SVGAGI. This CDR3 spans 14 amino acids. Between the trimmed V and J ends, which lost 2 bases and 4 bases, there was a span of 11 bases. The CDR3 nucleotides are TGTGCCAGCAGTTACAGGAGACAGACCTATGGCTACACCTTC. This gives the protein CASSYRRQTYGYTF.

The chain uses TRBV11-2 and TRBJ2-5; 9 positions agree with TRBD1. The CDR3 is made up of 15 amino acids. Germline trimming cut 4 bases from V and 5 bases from J; bases unmatched to any gene: 8. Germline lookup yields CDR1 SGHAT and CDR2 FQNNGV. The CDR3 DNA is TGTGCCAGCAGCTCGGGACAGGGTGTGCAGGAGACCCAGTACTTC. Encoded protein: CASSSGQGVQETQYF.

The chain joins TRBV2 to TRBJ1-6; tentatively, D is TRBD1 (6 bases). V shed 6 bases and J shed 10 bases, with 13 bases lying between them. The germline V gene encodes CDR1 SNHLY and CDR2 FYNNEI. The CDR3 extends over 13 amino acids. The CDR3 bases are TGTGCCAGCAGGAGGGACAATGGCTCACCCCTCCACTTT. Translated, it gives CASRRDNGSPLHF.

This chain joins TRBV11-2 and TRBJ2-5, with 8 nucleotides matching TRBD1. The CDR3 consists of 14 residues. Germline CDR1 reads SGHAT; CDR2 reads FQNNGV. J lost 1 base, V lost 3 bases, and 1 base had no gene match. This CDR3 is CASSLGTGQETQYF. CDR3 coding DNA: TGTGCCAGCAGCTTGGGGACAGGCCAAGAGACCCAGTACTTC.

The chain carries TRBV11-2 and TRBJ1-3; unclear D gene. Trimming stripped 5 bases from V and 3 bases from J, with 14 bases between. Germline CDR1 reads SGHAT; CDR2 reads FQNNGV. The CDR3 has 15 amino acids. CDR3 sequence: CASSPNRAVGNTIYF. The CDR3 coding sequence is TGTGCCAGCAGCCCAAACCGGGCAGTTGGAAACACCATATATTTT.

The V call is TRBV21-1, the J call TRBJ2-1. TRBV21-1 is labeled a pseudogene. The CDR3 has 12 amino acids. The CDR3 DNA reads TGTGCCAGATTACCCAATTACAATGAGCAGTTCTTC. This gives the protein CARLPNYNEQFF.

This chain joins TRBV10-1 and TRBJ1-2, with a weak D call TRBD1 (5 bases). This CDR3 has 15 amino acids. Trimming left V 0 bases short and J 8 bases short, with 16 bases between. CDR1 is WNHNN, CDR2 SYGVQD, per germline (reference sequence). CDR3 amino acids: CASSESIRQGDGYTF. The CDR3 nucleotides are TGCGCCAGCAGTGAGTCGATACGGCAGGGTGACGGCTACACCTTC.

This sequence joins TRBV10-3 and TRBJ2-1; D unclear. The germline V gene encodes CDR1 ENHRY and CDR2 SYGVKD. V shed 0 bases and J shed 5 bases, with 5 bases lying between them. This CDR3 has 13 amino acids. The CDR3 is CAISESADNEQFF. The CDR3 DNA reads TGTGCCATCAGTGAGTCGGCAGACAATGAGCAGTTCTTC.

This clone occurred once. The genes are TRBV9 and TRBJ2-3; 11 bases map to TRBD2. The germline CDR1 and CDR2 sequences are SGDLS and YYNGEE. The CDR3 is 16 residues long. V shed 3 bases and J 8 bases; nucleotides not matched to a gene: 11. This CDR3 reads CASSAQVLAGAGTQYF. DNA of the CDR3: TGTGCCAGCAGCGCCCAAGTACTAGCGGGAGCGGGTACGCAGTATTTT. Looking up the rest from reference TRBV9 and TRBJ2-3 gives the full variable domain: DSGVTQTPKHLITATGQRVTLRCSPRSGDLSVYWYQQSLDQGLQFLIQYYNGEERAKGNILERFSAQQFPDLHSELNLSSLELGDSALYFCASSAQVLAGAGTQYFGPGTRLTVL.